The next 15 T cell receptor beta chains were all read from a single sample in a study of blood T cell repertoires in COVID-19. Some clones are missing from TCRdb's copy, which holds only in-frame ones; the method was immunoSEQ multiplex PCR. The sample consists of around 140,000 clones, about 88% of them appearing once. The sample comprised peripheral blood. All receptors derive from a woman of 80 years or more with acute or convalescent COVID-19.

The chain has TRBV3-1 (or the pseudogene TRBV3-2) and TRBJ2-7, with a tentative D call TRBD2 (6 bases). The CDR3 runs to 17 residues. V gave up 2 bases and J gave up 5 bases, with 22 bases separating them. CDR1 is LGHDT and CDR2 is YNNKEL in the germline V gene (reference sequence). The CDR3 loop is CASSQLTPLASGDEQYF. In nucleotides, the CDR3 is TGTGCCAGCAGCCAACTCACCCCACTAGCCTCGGGAGACGAGCAGTACTTC.

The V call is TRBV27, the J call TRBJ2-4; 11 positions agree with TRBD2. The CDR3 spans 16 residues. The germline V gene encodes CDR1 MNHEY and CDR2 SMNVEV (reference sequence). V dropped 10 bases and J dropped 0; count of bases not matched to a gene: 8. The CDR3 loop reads CATAGLADIAKNIQYF. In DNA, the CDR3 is TGTGCCACCGCGGGACTAGCGGATATAGCCAAAAACATTCAGTACTTC.

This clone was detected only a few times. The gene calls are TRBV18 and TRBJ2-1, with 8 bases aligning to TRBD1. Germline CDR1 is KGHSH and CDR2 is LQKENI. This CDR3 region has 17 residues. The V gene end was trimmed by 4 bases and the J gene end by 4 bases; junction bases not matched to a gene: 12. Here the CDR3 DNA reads TGTGCCAGCTCACTCCGTCCCGGGACAGGAACTTACAATGAGCAGTTCTTC. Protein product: CASSLRPGTGTYNEQFF.

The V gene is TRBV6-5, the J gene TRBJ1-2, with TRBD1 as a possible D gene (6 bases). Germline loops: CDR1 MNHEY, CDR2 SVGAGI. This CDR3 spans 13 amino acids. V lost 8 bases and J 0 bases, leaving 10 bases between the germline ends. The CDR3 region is CASRDTSNYGYTF. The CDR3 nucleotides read TGTGCCAGCCGGGACACATCTAACTATGGCTACACCTTC.

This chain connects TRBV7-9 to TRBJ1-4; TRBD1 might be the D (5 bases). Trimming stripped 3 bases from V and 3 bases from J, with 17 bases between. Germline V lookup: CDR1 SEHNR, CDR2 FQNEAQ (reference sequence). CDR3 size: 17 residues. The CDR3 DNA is TGTGCCAGCAGCTTCCCAGCAGGGTCTATATCTAATGAAAAACTGTTTTTT. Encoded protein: CASSFPAGSISNEKLFF. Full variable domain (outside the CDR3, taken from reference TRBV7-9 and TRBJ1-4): DTGVSQNPRHKITKRGQNVTFRCDPISEHNRLYWYRQTLGQGPEFLTYFQNEAQLEKSRLLSDRFSAERPKGSFSTLEIQRTEQGDSAMYLCASSFPAGSISNEKLFFGSGTQLSVL.

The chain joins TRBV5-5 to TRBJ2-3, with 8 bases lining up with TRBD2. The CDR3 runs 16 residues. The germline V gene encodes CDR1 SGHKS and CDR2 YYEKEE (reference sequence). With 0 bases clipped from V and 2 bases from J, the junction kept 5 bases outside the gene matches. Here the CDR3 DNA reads TGTGCCAGCAGCTTGGTTGGCGGGAGGTCCACAGATACGCAGTATTTT. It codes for CASSLVGGRSTDTQYF.

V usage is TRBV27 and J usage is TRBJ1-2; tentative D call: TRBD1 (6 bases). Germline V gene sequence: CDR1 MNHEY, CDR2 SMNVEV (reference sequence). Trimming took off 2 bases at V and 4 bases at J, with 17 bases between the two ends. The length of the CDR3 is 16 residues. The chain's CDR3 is CASSLRGQGLGYGYTF. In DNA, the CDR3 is TGTGCCAGCAGTTTAAGAGGGCAGGGGCTCGGCTATGGCTACACCTTC.

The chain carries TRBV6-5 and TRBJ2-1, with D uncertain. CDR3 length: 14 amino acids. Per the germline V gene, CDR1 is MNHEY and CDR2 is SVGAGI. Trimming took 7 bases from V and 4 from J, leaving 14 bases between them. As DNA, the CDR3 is TGTGCCAGCACGTCGAAACGGGTATACAATGAGCAGTTCTTC. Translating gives CASTSKRVYNEQFF.

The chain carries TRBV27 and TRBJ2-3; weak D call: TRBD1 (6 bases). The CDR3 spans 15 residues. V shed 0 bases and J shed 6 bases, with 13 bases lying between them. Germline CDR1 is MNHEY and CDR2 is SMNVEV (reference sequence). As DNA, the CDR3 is TGTGCCAGCAGTTTATCCACAGGGTCTTGGGATACGCAGTATTTT. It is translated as CASSLSTGSWDTQYF.

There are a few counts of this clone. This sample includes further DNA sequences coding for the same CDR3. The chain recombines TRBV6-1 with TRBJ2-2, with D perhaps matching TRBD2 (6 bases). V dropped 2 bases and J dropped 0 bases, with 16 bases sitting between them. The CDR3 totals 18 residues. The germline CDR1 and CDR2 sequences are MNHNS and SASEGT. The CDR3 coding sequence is TGTGCCAGCAGTGAATCGGGATTAGGACTAACGAACACCGGGGAGCTGTTTTTT. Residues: CASSESGLGLTNTGELFF.

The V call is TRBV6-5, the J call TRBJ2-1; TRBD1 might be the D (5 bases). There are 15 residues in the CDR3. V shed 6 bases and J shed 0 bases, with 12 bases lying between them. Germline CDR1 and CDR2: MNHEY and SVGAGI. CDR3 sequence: CASRRQPTSYNEQFF. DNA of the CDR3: TGTGCCAGCAGGCGACAGCCGACCTCCTACAATGAGCAGTTCTTC.

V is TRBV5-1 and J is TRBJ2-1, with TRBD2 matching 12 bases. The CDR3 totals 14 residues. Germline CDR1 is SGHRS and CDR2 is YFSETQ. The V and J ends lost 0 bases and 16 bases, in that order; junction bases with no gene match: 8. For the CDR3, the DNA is TGCGCCAGCAGCTTGGAGTCTAGCGGGAGGGCCCTTTTCTTC. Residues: CASSLESSGRALFF.

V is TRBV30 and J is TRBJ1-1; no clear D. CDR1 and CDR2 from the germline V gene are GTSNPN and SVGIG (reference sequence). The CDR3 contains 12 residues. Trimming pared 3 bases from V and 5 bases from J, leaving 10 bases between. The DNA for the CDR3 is TGTGCCTGGAGGTCCCCCGGGACTGAAGCTTTCTTT. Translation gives CAWRSPGTEAFF.

The DNA of the CDR3 is TGTGCCAGCAGCTTTGAAGGGGTGCAAGCTAACTATGGCTACACCTTC. Protein: CASSFEGVQANYGYTF. V and J are TRBV5-5 and TRBJ1-2; TRBD1 is a possible D gene (5 bases). The V end was cut by 2 bases, the J end by 0 bases, with 14 bases between. This CDR3 comprises 16 residues. Germline V gene sequence: CDR1 SGHKS, CDR2 YYEKEE (reference sequence).

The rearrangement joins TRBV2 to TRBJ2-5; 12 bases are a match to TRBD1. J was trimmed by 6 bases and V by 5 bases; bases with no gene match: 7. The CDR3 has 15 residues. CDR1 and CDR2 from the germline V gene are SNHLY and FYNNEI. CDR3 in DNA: TGTGCCAGCAGTTTAATGGGACAGGGGGCGAAGACCCAGTACTTC. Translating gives CASSLMGQGAKTQYF.